This TCR beta chain is drawn from a study of T cell responses to AZD1222 COVID-19 vaccine. General study findings and limits: Baseline seropositivity occurred in only a handful of AZD1222 recipients. No day 14 peak samples; only post-peak repertoires were characterized.

This CDR3 is 11 amino acids long. V lost 5 bases, J lost 4 bases, and 8 bases lay in between. Germline CDR1 reads DFQATT; CDR2 reads SNEGSKA (reference sequence). Comments on this clone: Its antigen is not identified.

Produced via immunoSEQ multiplex PCR; TCRdb's table is partial and in-frame only. The table includes 75,000 to 95,000 clones, approximately 90% detected once. The rearrangement uses TRBV20-1 and TRBJ1-2; weak D call: TRBD1 (5 bases). The sample consisted of peripheral blood, taken on day 0 of AZD1222 vaccination. The TCR sequence derives from an adult in good health. This CDR3 is CSAGDGYGYTF. CDR3 in DNA: TGCAGTGCTGGGGACGGCTATGGCTACACCTTC.